Listed below are T cell receptor beta chains from one sample, sequenced in a study of T cells in Graves' hyperthyroidism and ophthalmopathy. In TCRdb, the multiplex PCR reads were re-called with MiXCR into one record per CDR3 protein. The table has 750,000 to 950,000 distinct CDR3 sequences, roughly 40% seen once. The sample consisted of blood. These TCRs come from a man younger than 30 with Graves' hyperthyroidism. The CDR3 runs from the conserved cysteine through the conserved F or W. D genes are given only for firm matches. Only some rows state a clone size, as once, few, many or a class for expanded clones.

TRBJ1-2 NA 13 TRBV7-8 many TGTGCCAGCAGCTTAGGCGACCTTTACAGCTACACCTTC CASSLGDLYSYTF
TRBJ1-2 NA 10 TRBV20-1 many TGCAGTGCTTACAGTGGTGGCTACACCTTC CSAYSGGYTF
TRBJ1-5 TRBD1 15 TRBV4-3 few TGCGCCAGCAGCCACCCTTCAGGGGGCGGTCAGCCCCAGCATTTT CASSHPSGGGQPQHF
TRBJ2-7 NA 15 TRBV7-2 few TGTGCCAGCAGCCCTTCCCCCCGGGGAACCTACGAGCAGTACTTC CASSPSPRGTYEQYF
TRBJ2-7 TRBD1 17 TRBV5-1 NA TGCGCCAGCAGCCGCGACCCTGGGACAGGGAGAACCTACGAGCAGTACTTC CASSRDPGTGRTYEQYF
TRBJ2-7 TRBD2 11 TRBV29-1 many TGCAGCGTGACTAGCGGGGACGAGCAGTACTTC CSVTSGDEQYF
TRBJ1-2 TRBD1 13 TRBV2 many TGTGCCAGCAGTACAGGGGGCAACTATGGCTACACCTTC CASSTGGNYGYTF
TRBJ1-2 NA 12 TRBV29-1 NA TGCAGCGTTGAGTACGGGCTCTATGGCTACACCTTC CSVEYGLYGYTF
TRBJ2-5 TRBD2 14 TRBV5-1 NA TGCGCCAGCACCCTAGGACTAGGGCAAGAGACCCAGTACTTC CASTLGLGQETQYF
TRBJ1-3 NA 14 TRBV29-1 many TGCAGCGTTTATGGGGCAAACTCTGGAAACACCATATATTTT CSVYGANSGNTIYF
TRBJ2-5 TRBD1 16 TRBV15 many TGTGCCACCAGCAGAGCCGGGACAGGGATCCTGGAGACCCAGTACTTC CATSRAGTGILETQYF
TRBJ2-7 NA 16 TRBV7-2 few TGTGCCAGCAGCTTAGGAATGGCTAGCATCCCGGAAGAGCAGTACTTC CASSLGMASIPEEQYF
TRBJ1-2 NA 15 TRBV4-1 few TGCGCCAGCAGCCAAGAGGGATTTACTAACTATGGCTACACCTTC CASSQEGFTNYGYTF
TRBJ1-2 TRBD1 16 TRBV20-1 NA TGCAGTGCCAGTGCCGGACAGGGGGCACCTAACTATGGCTACACCTTC CSASAGQGAPNYGYTF
TRBJ1-1 NA 16 TRBV7-6 NA TGTGCCAGCAGCTTGCGGGGAGGGAACAGGGTCACTGAAGCTTTCTTT CASSLRGGNRVTEAFF
TRBJ2-7 NA 13 TRBV12-3/TRBV12-4 NA TGTGCCAGCAGCTGGGGGGATTTCAACGAGCAGTACTTC CASSWGDFNEQYF
TRBJ2-2 TRBD1 13 TRBV7-3 NA TGTGCCAGCAGCTCATCAGGGGGCACGGAGCTGTTTTTT CASSSSGGTELFF
TRBJ2-5 TRBD2 17 TRBV7-2 NA TGTGCCAGCAGCTTAATAGCTCTAGCGGGTAATCAAGAGACCCAGTACTTC CASSLIALAGNQETQYF
TRBJ2-7 NA 13 TRBV7-2 few TGTGCCAGCAGCCGGGGACCCGAATACGAGCAGTACTTC CASSRGPEYEQYF
TRBJ2-2 NA 13 TRBV24-1 many TGTGCCACCAGTGCCTCGAACACCGGGGAGCTGTTTTTT CATSASNTGELFF
TRBJ2-2 NA 13 TRBV20-1 NA TGCAGTGCCGGGGACCTCTTCGGCGGGGAGCCGTTTTTT CSAGDLFGGEPFF
TRBJ2-7 NA 14 TRBV7-8 few TGTGCCAGCAGGGATAGGAAGGGGAGCTACGAGCAGTACTTC CASRDRKGSYEQYF
TRBJ1-4 NA 12 TRBV15 once TGTGCCACCAGCAGCGAAGGGGCAGTACTGTTTTTT CATSSEGAVLFF
TRBJ1-5 NA 16 TRBV5-1 NA TGCGCCAGCAGCTTGGGGGCCGGCCCAAGCAATCAGCCCCAGCATTTT CASSLGAGPSNQPQHF
TRBJ2-7 NA 15 TRBV15 many TGTGCCACCAGCAGAGAATCGGGCAGGGCCTACGAGCAGTACTTC CATSRESGRAYEQYF
TRBJ2-7 NA 15 TRBV9 NA TGTGCCAGCAGCGTAGCTTCTGAAGTTTTCTACGAGCAGTACTTC CASSVASEVFYEQYF
TRBJ2-5 TRBD2 16 TRBV7-9 NA TGTGCCAGCTCCTGGGCTAGCGGGGGGCTACAAGAGACCCAGTACTTC CASSWASGGLQETQYF
TRBJ2-7 NA 14 TRBV7-8 NA TGTGCCAGCAGCTACCCAACAGGGGAGGGCGAGCAGTACTTC CASSYPTGEGEQYF
TRBJ2-6 NA 16 TRBV11-2 many TGTGCCAGCAGCTTATCGTACTCCTCTGGGGCCAACGTCCTGACTTTC CASSLSYSSGANVLTF
TRBJ1-1 NA 11 TRBV12-3/TRBV12-4 NA TGTGCCAGCAGGGGATCAGGGGTTGCTTTCTTT CASRGSGVAFF
TRBJ2-2 TRBD1 15 TRBV6-1 NA TGTGCCAGCAAAACACCGGGACAGGGGGCCGGGGAGCTGTTTTTT CASKTPGQGAGELFF
TRBJ1-1 TRBD1 13 TRBV25-1 NA TGTGCTAGAAGGACAGGAAGGAACACTGAAGCTTTCTTT CARRTGRNTEAFF
TRBJ1-1 NA 14 TRBV12-3/TRBV12-4 NA TGTGCCAGCAGTTTAGAGGGGCCTGGCACTGAAGCTTTCTTT CASSLEGPGTEAFF
TRBJ2-5 NA 13 TRBV29-1 many TGCAGCGTTGCAAGGGACATATGGGAGACCCAGTACTTC CSVARDIWETQYF
TRBJ1-3 NA 15 TRBV19 NA TGTGCCAGTAAAGGAGGACGGATCTCTGGAAACACCATATATTTT CASKGGRISGNTIYF
TRBJ1-5 NA 15 TRBV10-3 NA TGTGCCAGCAGTTTGAGAGGGGGAACGGGTCAGCCCCAGCATTTT CASSLRGGTGQPQHF
TRBJ2-7 TRBD1 14 TRBV20-1 many TGCAGTGCTAGTTGGGGGCAGGGGGCTTACGAGCAGTACTTC CSASWGQGAYEQYF
TRBJ2-2 TRBD2 18 TRBV24-1 many TGTGCCACCAGTGGTGATACTAGCGGGAGTGGTAACACCGGGGAGCTGTTTTTT CATSGDTSGSGNTGELFF